The clone carrying this TCR beta chain was found a few times. The source of the sample is a study of blood T cell repertoires in COVID-19. For the study at large: COVID-19 samples from acute and convalescent phases originated in the United States, Italy and Spain.

The authors' processing: Cell counts per sample came from amplifying reference gene primers. The method was immunoSEQ multiplex PCR; TCRdb's version includes in-frame clones alone and lacks a portion of them. V and J calls and clone size are copied from that table; D and trimming were computed from the DNA. This sample has about 190,000 clones; 82% occur once, and the top ten carry under 6.5%. Participants reported their clinical history, and cohort assignment relied on those reports. Trimming took 2 bases from V and 0 from J, leaving 5 bases between them. The CDR3 spans 13 residues. The germline gives CDR1 GTSNPN, CDR2 SVGIG (reference sequence).

The source of this sequence is a woman aged 55-75 years with acute COVID-19. Sequencing used PBMCs or T cells enriched from blood (not recorded which). The chain carries TRBV30 and TRBJ1-5; D unresolved. The CDR3 loop reads CAWSKYSNQPQHF. CDR3 DNA sequence: TGTGCCTGGAGTAAATATAGCAATCAGCCCCAGCATTTT.